This TCR beta chain was identified during a study of early T cells in non-severe SARS-CoV-2 infection. About the research overall: Chains were not paired, and sequencing was done on bulk RNA from unsorted whole blood.

A note on this clonotype: Antigen: not known. Mismatch with germline at one junction end may stem from a read error.

Points from the study as a whole: There was a bias toward anti-spike CD8 responses in VDJdb matching, which missed private and CD4 specificities.

Individual cDNA molecules each received unique molecular identifiers attached to them. TCRdb reprocessed the 5' RACE reads via MiXCR and lists one record per CDR3 protein. Of 50,000 to 60,000 distinct CDR3 sequences in the sample, about 10% were seen once. This CDR3 is 12 amino acids long. Per germline, CDR1 SQVTM and CDR2 ANQGSEA. The specimen sequenced was whole blood. The chain links TRBV29-1 to TRBJ1-1; D gene unclear. The source is an adult who was a healthcare worker with PCR-confirmed SARS-CoV-2 infection or an uninfected control (not recorded which). The CDR3 DNA reads TGCAGCGTGGAAGGACTGTACACTGAAGCTTTCTTT. Encoded protein: CSVEGLYTEAFF.